One and the same sample provided the 9 T cell receptor beta chains below, sequenced in a study of T-cell reconstitution after alpha-beta-depleted transplantation in children. The library targeted TCRbeta and was prepared with unique molecular identifiers. MiXCR, run by TCRdb on the PCR reads, gives a single entry per CDR3 protein. The data show 450,000 to 600,000 distinct CDR3 sequences, around 20% seen once. The sequenced sample was PBMCs from the stem cell graft donor, obtained from the stem cell graft. Every receptor here comes from a human donor who donated a stem cell graft to a child with acute lymphoblastic leukemia.

The chain's CDR3 is CAISEPGQGFEQYF. In DNA, the CDR3 is TGTGCCATCAGTGAGCCGGGACAGGGGTTCGAGCAGTACTTC. The chain links TRBV10-3 to TRBJ2-7, with 10 bases aligning to TRBD1. This CDR3 region has 14 residues. The V and J ends lost 2 bases and 6 bases, in that order; junction bases with no gene match: 4. Germline loops: CDR1 ENHRY, CDR2 SYGVKD.

This clonotype was seen a handful of times. The chain is built from TRBV24-1 and TRBJ2-2, with no clear D. Germline lookup yields CDR1 KGHDR and CDR2 SFDVKD. The CDR3 spans 11 residues. Trimming removed 8 bases from V and 5 bases from J, with 5 bases in between. CDR3 DNA: TGTGCCACCATTCCTACCGGGGAGCTGTTTTTT. This sequence encodes CATIPTGELFF.

The rearrangement uses TRBV6-5 and TRBJ1-2; D perhaps matches TRBD1 (5 bases). The V and J ends lost 4 bases and 0 bases respectively, with 12 bases between them. The germline V gene encodes CDR1 MNHEY and CDR2 SVGAGI. The CDR3 is 15 amino acids. CDR3 region: CASSSGGAANYGYTF. The CDR3 DNA reads TGTGCCAGCAGTTCCGGGGGAGCAGCTAACTATGGCTACACCTTC.

This clonotype was recorded at least ten times. The V gene is TRBV27, the J gene TRBJ2-7, with D unclear. The V end lost 2 bases, the J end lost 0 bases, and 8 bases lay between the germline ends. The CDR3 contains 14 residues. The V gene's germline CDR1 is MNHEY and CDR2 SMNVEV (reference sequence). Here the CDR3 reads CASSLNGYSYEQYF. CDR3 coding DNA: TGTGCCAGCAGTTTAAACGGGTACTCCTACGAGCAGTACTTC.

V gene TRBV21-1 combines with J gene TRBJ1-1. TRBV21-1 is given as a pseudogene. There are 15 residues in the CDR3. This CDR3 is CASSKVTAGLSEAFF. CDR3 DNA sequence: TGTGCCAGCAGCAAAGTTACAGCAGGGCTCTCTGAAGCTTTCTTT.

In DNA form, the CDR3 reads TGTGCCACCAGCAGACCCGTTTCCAGGGGAAGCTCTGAAGCTTTCTTT. Residues: CATSRPVSRGSSEAFF. V gene TRBV15 combines with J gene TRBJ1-1, with D perhaps matching TRBD1 (6 bases). Deletions cut 2 bases from V and 6 bases from J, with 19 bases between. This CDR3 has 16 amino acids. Germline lookup yields CDR1 LNHNV and CDR2 YYDKDF (reference sequence).

This chain uses TRBV7-3 with TRBJ2-1; D is uncertain. CDR3 length: 13 amino acids. Trimming cost V 2 bases and J 5 bases, with 7 bases left between them. The germline gives CDR1 SGHTA, CDR2 FQGTGA. CDR3 coding DNA: TGTGCCAGCAGCTTACGACTTAACAATGAGCAGTTCTTC. It encodes CASSLRLNNEQFF.

The chain recombines TRBV5-1 with TRBJ2-7, with 9 bases that match TRBD2. The CDR3 has 18 amino acids. The V gene's germline CDR1 is SGHRS and CDR2 YFSETQ. J was trimmed by 3 bases and V by 1 base; bases with no gene match: 14. The CDR3 spells CASSLLASGVQQHYEQYF. The CDR3 bases are TGCGCCAGCAGCTTGCTTGCTAGCGGGGTACAGCAGCACTACGAGCAGTACTTC.

The rearrangement links TRBV6-5 to TRBJ2-7; 9 bases match TRBD2. The CDR3 is 16 amino acids. With 2 bases clipped from V and 0 bases from J, the junction kept 5 bases outside the gene matches. The germline gives CDR1 MNHEY, CDR2 SVGAGI. The CDR3 region has the DNA TGTGCCAGCAGTTACGTGACTAGCGGCTCCTCCTACGAGCAGTACTTC. Translation: CASSYVTSGSSYEQYF.